The 13 T cell receptor beta chains reported below all come from one sample, sequenced in a study of Graves' ophthalmopathy and Graves' hyperthyroidism. Researchers took RNA transcripts and amplified TCR beta CDR3 regions from them. Second-round multiplex PCR came after first-round RT-PCR with HTBI primers. TCRdb independently ran MiXCR on the multiplex PCR reads; one entry per CDR3 protein. Altogether over a million distinct CDR3 sequences are present, 35% to 45% being singletons, with the ten largest covering approximately 12%. The specimen was peripheral blood or thyroid tissue (not recorded which). The receptors were sampled from an adult man with Graves' hyperthyroidism.

With respect to this clonotype: Lacking the conserved final phenylalanine or tryptophan, this CDR3 likely reflects a read error. It is unclear where the CDR3 begins or ends on the DNA, so no DNA is shown, and the CDR3 is as TCRdb lists it. V usage is TRBV7-2 and J usage is TRBJ1-1; the table's D call, TRBD1, was not checked against the DNA. The CDR3 comprises 11 residues, both ends counted. Germline CDR1 reads SGHTA; CDR2 reads FQGNSA. The CDR3 sequence: CASSQDRGDYY.

V is TRBV29-1 and J is TRBJ2-7, with a possible D match to TRBD1 (5 bases). The CDR3 runs to 15 residues. Germline-derived CDR1 and CDR2 are SQVTM and ANQGSEA. V was shortened by 4 bases and J by 1 base, with 17 bases between the two germline ends. The CDR3 here is CSVVQVVANSYEQYF. The CDR3, as DNA: TGCAGCGTTGTACAGGTGGTCGCCAATTCCTACGAGCAGTACTTC.

This clonotype was seen many times. The V gene is TRBV10-3, the J gene TRBJ2-7; TRBD1 matches 9 bases. This CDR3 contains 15 residues. The germline gives CDR1 ENHRY, CDR2 SYGVKD. The ends lost 5 bases at V and 0 bases at J; junction bases unmatched: 5. CDR3 sequence: CAISYGTGSSYEQYF. In nucleotides, the CDR3 is TGTGCCATCAGTTACGGGACAGGGAGCTCCTACGAGCAGTACTTC.

This clonotype occurred once. The chain uses TRBV29-1 and TRBJ1-5; D may be TRBD1 (5 bases). Germline-derived CDR1 and CDR2 are SQVTM and ANQGSEA. V was clipped by 6 bases and J by 6 bases, with 12 bases between them. This CDR3 region has 12 residues. CDR3 region: CSVGRDGQPQHF. DNA of the CDR3: TGCAGCGTGGGCAGGGATGGTCAGCCCCAGCATTTT.

This clonotype has a count of ten or more. This chain links TRBV11-3 with TRBJ2-6; D not resolved. Germline values: CDR1 SGHNT, CDR2 YENEEA. The CDR3 has 16 residues. Trimming cost V 2 bases and J 1 base, with 9 bases left between them. The CDR3 DNA reads as TGTGCCAGCAGCTTAAGGATGGGATCTGGGGCCAACGTCCTGACTTTC. Its translation: CASSLRMGSGANVLTF.

The chain uses TRBV18 and TRBJ1-1; no clear D. This CDR3 region has 14 residues. V was shortened by 3 bases and J by 1 base, with 9 bases between the two germline ends. Germline values: CDR1 KGHSH, CDR2 LQKENI. CDR3: CASSPRVSNTEAFF. The CDR3 DNA reads TGTGCCAGCTCACCTAGGGTTTCGAACACTGAAGCTTTCTTT.

J is TRBJ2-3 and V is TRBV7-6; possible D gene TRBD2, 7 bases. The CDR3 sequence is 13 residues long. The V gene's germline CDR1 is SGHVS and CDR2 FNYEAQ. V was cut by 5 bases and J by 5 bases, with 11 bases left in between. The CDR3 nucleotides are TGTGCCAGCAGCCAGGGGAGGGGAGATACGCAGTATTTT. Encoded protein: CASSQGRGDTQYF.

The CDR3 DNA is TGCGCCAGCAGTGGGGTGGGAATCAATCAGCCCCAGCATTTT. Its translation: CASSGVGINQPQHF. The V gene is TRBV10-2, the J gene TRBJ1-5; D remains ambiguous. Germline values: CDR1 WSHSY, CDR2 SAAADI. CDR3 size: 14 residues. Trimming pared 4 bases from V and 3 bases from J, leaving 10 bases between.

The chain combines TRBV27 with TRBJ1-2; D gene ambiguous. The CDR3 spans 14 residues. Trimming pared 3 bases from V and 4 bases from J, leaving 12 bases between. CDR1 is MNHEY, CDR2 SMNVEV, per germline (reference sequence). The CDR3 sequence is CASSLKGPPYGYTF. The CDR3 DNA sequence: TGTGCCAGCAGTTTGAAGGGCCCCCCCTATGGCTACACCTTC.

This clonotype was picked up many times. The chain joins TRBV7-2 to TRBJ2-5; D is possibly TRBD2 (6 bases). The CDR3 length is 12 residues. The germline V gene encodes CDR1 SGHTA and CDR2 FQGNSA. The V gene lost 5 bases and the J gene lost 4 bases, with 8 bases spanning the gap. The CDR3 nucleotides read TGTGCCAGCAGCCCCGGGAGAGAGACCCAGTACTTC. This gives the protein CASSPGRETQYF.

This clonotype has only a few counts. The junction and the germline gene differ at one end; a read error may be behind it. V is TRBV7-3 and J is TRBJ2-7, with TRBD2 as a possible D gene (7 bases). The CDR3 sequence is 16 residues long. Germline loops: CDR1 SGHTA, CDR2 FQGTGA. The CDR3 loop is CASSQVRVGGLGGQYF. The CDR3 nucleotides are TGCGCCAGCAGCCAAGTCCGGGTCGGGGGGCTGGGTGGGCAGTACTTC. The entire variable domain, with the rest obtained from reference TRBV7-3 and TRBJ2-7, is as follows: GAGVSQTPSNKVTEKGKYVELRCDPISGHTALYWYRQSLGQGPEFLIYFQGTGAADDSGLPNDRFFAVRPEGSVSTLKIQRTERGDSAVYLCASSQVRVGGLGGQYFGPGTRLTVT.

This clonotype was detected ten times or more. The chain combines TRBV7-2 with TRBJ1-1, with D perhaps matching TRBD1 (5 bases). Trimming removed 5 bases at V and 0 bases at J, with 13 bases between. CDR3 size: 15 residues. Germline CDR1 reads SGHTA; CDR2 reads FQGNSA. The CDR3: CASSKPGLVNTEAFF. Here the CDR3 DNA reads TGTGCCAGCAGCAAACCGGGACTTGTGAACACTGAAGCTTTCTTT.

Many counts were recorded for this clonotype. The rearrangement uses TRBV7-9 and TRBJ1-1; TRBD1 is a possible D gene (6 bases). This CDR3 has 12 residues. Germline loops: CDR1 SEHNR, CDR2 FQNEAQ (reference sequence). The V end was cut by 11 bases, the J end by 2 bases, with 12 bases between. The CDR3 nucleotides are TGTGCCTGGGACAAGGGTAACACTGAAGCTTTCTTT. The encoded protein is CAWDKGNTEAFF.